This T cell receptor beta chain was recorded in a study of spatial heterogeneity in lung cancer (dated by TCRdb to between 2018 and 2020). Background for the entire study: Beta-chain transcripts were consistently detected in greater numbers than alpha-chain transcripts, which likely reflected higher beta-chain transcript abundance. In the raw uncorrected reads, each unique combination of TCR and UMI appeared more than ten times on average. The study quantitatively compared TCR alpha and beta repertoires across multiple tumor regions, matched nontumor lung and blood in non-small cell lung cancer. The study linked features of the TCR repertoire to counts of nonsynonymous mutations, which were determined by whole-exome sequencing of tumor tissue. Both alpha and beta chains were TCR-sequenced in samples taken at surgery, namely 220 tumor regions, approximately 66 matched nontumor lung samples and a few dozen PBMC samples. The research as a whole found: Ubiquitous expanded tumor TCRs were found in blood more often at tumor resection than at routine follow-up. Confirming at a functional level the hypothesis that regional TCRs recognize regional mutations was considered to require additional single-cell paired TCR alpha and beta sequencing.

This clonotype was recorded many times. Its antigen is currently not known. No quality values exist for individual bases; no much larger clone is one base distant. The library was designed around alpha chains, so this beta chain is a stray read whose abundance carries little weight. V is trimmed back by 2 bases and J by 2 bases, and the junction contains 3 bases that no gene match accounts for. CDR1 and CDR2 (DFQATT, SNEGSKA) derive from the germline V gene (reference sequence). From the cysteine through the phenylalanine, the CDR3 covers 14 amino acids. Only the CDR3 DNA stays, 42 bases, in frame from base 1. The method behind the library was 5' RACE. The run used a NextSeq 500. The TCR library protocol attached a unique molecular identifier to each TCR cDNA molecule to allow correction of PCR and sequencing errors. Turning to the authors' computational methods: Decombinator tools were used for TCR identification, UMI-based error correction and CDR3 extraction. TCRs above a frequency of 2 per 1,000, corresponding to the top 1% of the tumor frequency distribution, were defined as expanded. Renyi diversity was calculated using the R vegan package after each repertoire was subsampled 100 times to 5,000 TCRs. CDR3 similarity networks were constructed using string-kernel similarity of amino acid triplets, with links drawn between CDR3s whose pairwise similarity was above 0.82. TCRdb handled the public reads itself, with Q25 trimming in fastp and clone calling in MiXCR, and kept productive beta chains. CDR3 protein duplicates are merged, each entry listing the most common genes and DNA. The V and J calls and clone size come from TCRdb's table, not from the authors' own analysis. This sample has about 13,000 distinct CDR3 sequences in its table, and under 5% of those were observed once. The ten largest clonotypes hold more than 35% of the sample.

The sample's time point, from its label and the paper: sample taken at primary tumor resection. For TCR sequencing, whole RNA was extracted from tumor and nontumor lung tissue, or from cryopreserved PBMC samples, and no cell sorting was done. The donors were some 76 patients from the lung TRACERx cohort who had early-stage, untreated non-small cell lung cancer. Patients were selected for TCR sequencing only if sufficient RNA was available from at least two tumor regions. This chain joins TRBV20-1 to TRBJ2-7; 10 junctional bases match TRBD1. The source was PBMCs, collected at surgery. This TCR was sampled from a male donor with early-stage non-small cell lung cancer. The DNA sequence is TGCAGTGCTAGACGGGACAGGGGTACCTACGAGCAGTACTTC. It translates as CSARRDRGTYEQYF.